This TCR beta chain derives from a study of shared clonotypes between healthy human individuals. The V gene's germline CDR1 is SGHVS and CDR2 FNYEAQ. V gave up 7 bases and J gave up 7 bases, with 14 bases separating them. CDR3 length equals 12 residues. Among the donors, all were Caucasian adults who lived in Nashville, Tennessee. On sorted subsets, replicate PCRs used about 180 ng DNA, or 27,000 or so T cell genomes. The assay was immunoSEQ multiplex PCR, and TCRdb's table has in-frame clones only and misses some. The sample holds approximately 640,000 clones; roughly 91% are singletons and the top ten take about 34%.

The sequenced sample consisted of memory CD8+ T cells from PBMCs. Subset of the sample: CD45RO+ cells pooled with CCR7-negative TemRA cells. The chain is built from TRBV7-6 and TRBJ2-7; possibly TRBD2 for D (5 bases). This sequence originates from a man aged 18 to 30 in good health. Some clones in this sample may be carry-over from other donors' samples. The chain's CDR3 is CASKDGLEEQYF. The DNA for the CDR3 is TGTGCCAGCAAGGATGGACTGGAAGAGCAGTACTTC.